This TCR beta chain was profiled in a study of blood T cell repertoires in COVID-19. Study background: Spain, Italy and the United States supplied samples that represented acute and convalescent COVID-19. Sources were T cells, B-cell-depleted T cells, or PBMCs; the material itself was cDNA or gDNA.

Original methodology: It was from reference gene primer amplification that nucleated cell counts were estimated. This table comes from immunoSEQ multiplex PCR, and its TCRdb copy is limited to in-frame clones, with some not included. Clonal size and the V and J genes are those of that table, whereas D and trimming came from the DNA. The data contain some 37,000 clones, approximately 84% of them singletons. The V and J ends lost 1 base and 2 bases respectively, with 7 bases between them. This CDR3 is built from 14 residues. Per the germline V gene, CDR1 is KGHSH and CDR2 is LQKENI. The receptor's source is a man older than 75 with active or convalescent COVID-19. This chain joins TRBV18 and TRBJ2-3, with D hard to call. Sequenced material: peripheral blood. CDR3 sequence reads: CASSPLHSTDTQYF. The CDR3 nucleotides are TGTGCCAGCTCACCACTGCACTCCACAGATACGCAGTATTTT.